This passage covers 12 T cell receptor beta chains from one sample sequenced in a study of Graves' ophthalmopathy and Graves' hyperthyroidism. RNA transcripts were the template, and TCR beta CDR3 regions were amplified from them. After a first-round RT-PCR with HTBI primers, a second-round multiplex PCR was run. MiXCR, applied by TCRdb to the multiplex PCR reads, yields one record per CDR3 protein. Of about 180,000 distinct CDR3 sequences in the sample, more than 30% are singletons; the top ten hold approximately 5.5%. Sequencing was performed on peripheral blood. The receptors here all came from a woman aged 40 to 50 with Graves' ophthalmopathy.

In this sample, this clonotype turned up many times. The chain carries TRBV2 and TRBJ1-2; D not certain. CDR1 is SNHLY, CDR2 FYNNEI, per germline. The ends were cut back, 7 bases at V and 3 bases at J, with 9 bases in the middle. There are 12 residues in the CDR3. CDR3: CASIMRDYGYTF. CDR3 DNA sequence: TGTGCCAGCATAATGAGAGACTATGGCTACACCTTC.

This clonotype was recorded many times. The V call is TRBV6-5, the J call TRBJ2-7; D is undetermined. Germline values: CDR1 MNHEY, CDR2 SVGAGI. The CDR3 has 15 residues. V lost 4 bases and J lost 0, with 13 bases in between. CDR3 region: CASSSTFRSSYEQYF. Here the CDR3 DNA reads TGTGCCAGCAGTTCCACCTTTCGGAGCTCCTACGAGCAGTACTTC.

The CDR3 DNA reads TGTGCCAGTAGTATCCCCGGGACGGTCTATGGCTACACCTTC. It translates to CASSIPGTVYGYTF. The chain links TRBV19 to TRBJ1-2; TRBD1 is a possible D gene (5 bases). Trimming cost V 3 bases and J 4 bases, with 12 bases left between them. This CDR3 has 14 amino acids. In germline, CDR1 is LNHDA, CDR2 SQIVND (reference sequence).

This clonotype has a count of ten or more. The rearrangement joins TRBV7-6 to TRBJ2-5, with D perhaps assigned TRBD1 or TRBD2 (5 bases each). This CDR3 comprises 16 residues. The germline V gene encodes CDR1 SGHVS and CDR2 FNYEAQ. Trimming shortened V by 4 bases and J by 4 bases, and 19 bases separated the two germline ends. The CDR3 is CASSSSGPQVGETQYF. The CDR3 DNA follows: TGTGCCAGCAGCTCATCGGGGCCTCAAGTGGGAGAGACCCAGTACTTC.

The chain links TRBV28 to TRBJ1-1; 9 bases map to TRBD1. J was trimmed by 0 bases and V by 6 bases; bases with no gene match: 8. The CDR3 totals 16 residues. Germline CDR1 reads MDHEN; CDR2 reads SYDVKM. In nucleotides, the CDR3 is TGTGCCAGCAGCCGAAGGACAGGGGACCTGAACACTGAAGCTTTCTTT. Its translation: CASSRRTGDLNTEAFF.

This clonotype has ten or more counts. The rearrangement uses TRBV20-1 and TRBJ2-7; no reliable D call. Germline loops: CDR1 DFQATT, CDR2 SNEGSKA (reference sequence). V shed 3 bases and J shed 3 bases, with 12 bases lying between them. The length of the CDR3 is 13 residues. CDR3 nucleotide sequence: TGCAGTGCTAGTCTCGGGTCCGTCTACGAGCAGTACTTC. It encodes CSASLGSVYEQYF.

This CDR3 reads CASSLYGGGQYF. The CDR3 coding sequence is TGCGCCAGCAGCTTGTACGGAGGCGGGCAGTACTTC. The J gene is TRBJ2-7, the V gene TRBV5-1; weak D call: TRBD2 (5 bases). The CDR3 is 12 residues long. Trimming left V 1 base short and J 9 bases short, with 11 bases between. Germline V CDR1 and CDR2: SGHRS, YFSETQ.

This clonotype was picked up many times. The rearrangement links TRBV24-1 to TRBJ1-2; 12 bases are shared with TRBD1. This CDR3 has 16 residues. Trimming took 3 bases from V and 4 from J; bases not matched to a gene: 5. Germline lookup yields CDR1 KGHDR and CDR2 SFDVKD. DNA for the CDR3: TGTGCCACCAGTGATCTGGGGACAGGGGGCGTCTATGGCTACACCTTC. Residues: CATSDLGTGGVYGYTF.

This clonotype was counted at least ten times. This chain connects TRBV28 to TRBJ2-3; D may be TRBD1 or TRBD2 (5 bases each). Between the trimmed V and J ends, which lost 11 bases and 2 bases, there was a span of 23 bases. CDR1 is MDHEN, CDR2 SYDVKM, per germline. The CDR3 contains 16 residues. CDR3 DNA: TGTGCCTCTAATGGAGGACAAAACCGGCTCACAGATACGCAGTATTTT. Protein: CASNGGQNRLTDTQYF.

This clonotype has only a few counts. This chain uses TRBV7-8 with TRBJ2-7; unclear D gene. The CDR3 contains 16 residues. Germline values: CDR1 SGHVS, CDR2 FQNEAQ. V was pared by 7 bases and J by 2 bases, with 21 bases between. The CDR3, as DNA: TGTGCCAGCATCCCAACCCAGGCTACCCAGACCTACGAGCAGTACTTC. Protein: CASIPTQATQTYEQYF.

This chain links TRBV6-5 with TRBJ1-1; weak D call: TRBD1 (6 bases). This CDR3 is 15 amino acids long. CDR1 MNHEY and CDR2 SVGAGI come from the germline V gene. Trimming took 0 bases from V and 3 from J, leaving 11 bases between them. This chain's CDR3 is CASSYSRGPYTEAFF. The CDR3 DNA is TGTGCCAGCAGTTACTCGCGGGGGCCATACACTGAAGCTTTCTTT.

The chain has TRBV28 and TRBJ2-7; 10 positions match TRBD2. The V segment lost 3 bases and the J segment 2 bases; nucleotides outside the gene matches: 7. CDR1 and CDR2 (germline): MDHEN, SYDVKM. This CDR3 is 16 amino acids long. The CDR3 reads CASSFLAGEGPYEQYF. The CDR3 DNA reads TGTGCCAGCAGTTTTCTAGCGGGAGAGGGCCCCTACGAGCAGTACTTC.